The 14 T cell receptor beta chains listed next were all sequenced from one sample in a study of T cell responses to AZD1222 COVID-19 vaccine. The repertoire was sequenced with immunoSEQ multiplex PCR; TCRdb's copy has only in-frame clones and lacks some. Of roughly 100,000 clones in the sample, about 89% were seen once. This material consisted of peripheral blood, taken 28 days after the second dose of the MenACWY control vaccine. These receptor sequences come from an adult who received the MenACWY meningococcal vaccine as a control.

This sequence joins TRBV28 and TRBJ1-3; no firm D call. There are 17 residues in the CDR3. CDR1 MDHEN and CDR2 SYDVKM come from the germline V gene. The V end was cut by 1 base, the J end by 3 bases, with 16 bases between. CDR3 loop: CASSLFRAASYGNTIYF. CDR3 nucleotide sequence: TGTGCCAGCAGTTTATTCCGGGCCGCCTCTTATGGAAACACCATATATTTT.

The rearrangement links TRBV5-1 to TRBJ2-7; D not resolved. This CDR3 is built from 14 residues. Trimming shortened V by 4 bases and J by 2 bases, and 13 bases separated the two germline ends. Germline values: CDR1 SGHRS, CDR2 YFSETQ. The CDR3 DNA sequence: TGCGCCAGCAGCCCAGGCGACCTGCCCTACGAGCAGTACTTC. Its translation is CASSPGDLPYEQYF.

The gene calls are TRBV18 and TRBJ1-4, with D possibly being TRBD1 (5 bases). The CDR3 runs to 14 residues. CDR1 KGHSH and CDR2 LQKENI come from the germline V gene. The V gene lost 3 bases and the J gene lost 5 bases, with 10 bases spanning the gap. Here the CDR3 reads CASSPWDGNEKLFF. The CDR3 DNA sequence: TGTGCCAGCTCACCCTGGGACGGAAATGAAAAACTGTTTTTT.

CDR3 region: CASTPSEASGGDAHEQYF. The DNA of the CDR3 is TGTGCCAGCACCCCCTCGGAGGCTAGCGGGGGCGACGCCCACGAGCAGTACTTC. The chain couples TRBV28 to TRBJ2-7; 10 bases match TRBD2. There are 18 residues in the CDR3. Trimming took 7 bases from V and 5 from J; bases not matched to a gene: 20. The germline V gene encodes CDR1 MDHEN and CDR2 SYDVKM. The whole variable domain, remainder taken from reference TRBV28 and TRBJ2-7, is DVKVTQSSRYLVKRTGEKVFLECVQDMDHENMFWYRQDPGLGLRLIYFSYDVKMKEKGDIPEGYSVSREKKERFSLILESASTNQTSMYLCASTPSEASGGDAHEQYFGPGTRLTVT.

V usage is TRBV28 and J usage is TRBJ2-7; the D gene is possibly TRBD1 (5 bases). The CDR3 length is 12 residues. CDR1 MDHEN and CDR2 SYDVKM come from the germline V gene. V lost 2 bases and J lost 3, with 5 bases in between. The CDR3 spells CASSLDSYEQYF. The CDR3 nucleotides read TGTGCCAGCAGTTTAGACAGCTACGAGCAGTACTTC.

This rearrangement joins TRBV9 to TRBJ1-1; tentatively, D is TRBD1 (6 bases). Trimming took off 3 bases at V and 1 base at J, with 19 bases between the two ends. CDR3 length equals 17 residues. The germline V gene has CDR1 SGDLS and CDR2 YYNGEE. The CDR3 nucleotides are TGTGCCAGCAGCGCAAGAGACAGGTTCTACCCGAACACTGAAGCTTTCTTT. It specifies CASSARDRFYPNTEAFF.

The chain links TRBV10-3 to TRBJ2-1, with TRBD2 as a possible D gene (5 bases). Germline V gene sequence: CDR1 ENHRY, CDR2 SYGVKD. CDR3 length equals 15 residues. V lost 0 bases, J lost 3 bases, and 9 bases lay in between. The CDR3 protein is CAISESFGNYNEQFF. The CDR3 region has the DNA TGTGCCATCAGTGAGTCGTTCGGGAACTACAATGAGCAGTTCTTC.

V usage is TRBV27 and J usage is TRBJ2-7, with D tentatively TRBD1 (6 bases). Trimming took off 6 bases at V and 4 bases at J, with 22 bases between the two ends. The V gene's germline CDR1 is MNHEY and CDR2 SMNVEV (reference sequence). The CDR3 covers 16 residues. The CDR3 DNA is TGTGCCAGCAGCTTAGAGGTTCCGGGACAACCATACGAGCAGTACTTC. Protein sequence: CASSLEVPGQPYEQYF.

V and J are TRBV7-9 and TRBJ1-1; 7 bases agree with TRBD1. Trimming at V came to 2 bases and at J to 5 bases, leaving 8 bases not matched to a gene. The germline V gene has CDR1 SEHNR and CDR2 FQNEAQ (reference sequence). The CDR3 sequence is 15 residues long. This chain's CDR3 is CASSLSGGFRTEAFF. CDR3 sequence (DNA): TGTGCCAGCAGCTTATCAGGGGGGTTTCGAACTGAAGCTTTCTTT. Full variable domain (remainder filled in from reference TRBV7-9 and TRBJ1-1): DTGVSQNPRHKITKRGQNVTFRCDPISEHNRLYWYRQTLGQGPEFLTYFQNEAQLEKSRLLSDRFSAERPKGSFSTLEIQRTEQGDSAMYLCASSLSGGFRTEAFFGQGTRLTVV.

V is TRBV7-2 and J is TRBJ2-3; D unclear. V was pared by 3 bases and J by 3 bases, with 10 bases between. Germline values: CDR1 SGHTA, CDR2 FQGNSA. The CDR3 length is 14 residues. The CDR3 DNA reads TGTGCCAGCAGCTTGTCCCATTCAACAGATACGCAGTATTTT. Translation gives CASSLSHSTDTQYF.

V is TRBV19 and J is TRBJ1-5; 7 nucleotides align to TRBD1. The CDR3 runs 16 residues. The J segment lost 3 bases and the V segment lost 7 bases, leaving 12 bases of the junction unmatched. Per germline, CDR1 LNHDA and CDR2 SQIVND (reference sequence). The chain's CDR3 is CASIPNPTGPNQPQHF. The CDR3 DNA sequence: TGTGCCAGTATTCCCAATCCGACAGGGCCCAATCAGCCCCAGCATTTT.

The sample holds a few counts of this clone. This chain connects TRBV3-1 (or the pseudogene TRBV3-2) to TRBJ1-6; D gene uncertain. The CDR3 sequence is 12 residues long. V dropped 2 bases and J dropped 9 bases, with 5 bases sitting between them. Germline lookup yields CDR1 LGHDT and CDR2 YNNKEL (reference sequence). The CDR3: CASSQSVSPLHF. CDR3 coding DNA: TGTGCCAGCAGCCAATCTGTTTCACCCCTCCACTTT.

This chain joins TRBV28 and TRBJ1-2; the D gene is possibly TRBD1 (5 bases). V lost 3 bases to trimming and J lost 5 bases, with 16 bases between them. The CDR3 is 15 residues long. CDR1 is MDHEN, CDR2 SYDVKM, per germline. This chain's CDR3 is CASSLGRGLGYGYTF. In DNA, the CDR3 is TGTGCCAGCAGTTTGGGGCGTGGCTTAGGTTATGGCTACACCTTC.

This clone was recorded only once. The genes are TRBV4-2 and TRBJ2-3; TRBD2 aligns across 12 bases. Germline CDR1 reads LGHNA; CDR2 reads YNFKEQ. The CDR3 has 17 amino acids. The ends lost 2 bases at V and 5 bases at J; junction bases unmatched: 8. This CDR3 reads CASSQLPSGGAGDTQYF. Here the CDR3 DNA reads TGTGCCAGCAGCCAACTCCCTAGCGGGGGGGCTGGAGATACGCAGTATTTT.